One sample yielded the 4 T cell receptor beta chains listed below, sequenced in a study of T cells in Graves' hyperthyroidism and ophthalmopathy. Amplification targeted TCR beta CDR3 regions from RNA transcripts. HTBI primers were the set used in a first-round RT-PCR of the TCR CDR3. TCRdb ran MiXCR on the multiplex PCR reads and lists one entry per CDR3 protein. This table holds about 620,000 distinct CDR3 sequences, around 15% found once. The source material was blood. The receptor source for this set is a woman aged 30 to 39 with Graves' hyperthyroidism.

This clonotype has ten or more counts. The genes are TRBV28 and TRBJ2-7, with D unresolved. From germline, CDR1 is MDHEN and CDR2 SYDVKM. V was cut by 0 bases and J by 5 bases, with 5 bases left in between. This CDR3 comprises 12 residues. CDR3 coding DNA: TGTGCCAGCAGTTTATGGGGGAACGAGCAGTACTTC. As protein: CASSLWGNEQYF.

The chain couples TRBV20-1 to TRBJ2-5; 13 bases match TRBD2. The length of the CDR3 is 16 residues. J gave up 4 bases and V 1 base, and 6 bases lay outside the gene matches. Germline V CDR1 and CDR2: DFQATT, SNEGSKA (reference sequence). This CDR3 is CSARGLAGGDRETQYF. The CDR3 coding sequence is TGCAGTGCTAGAGGACTAGCGGGAGGAGACCGAGAGACCCAGTACTTC.

The sample holds many counts of this clonotype. The chain joins TRBV7-2 to TRBJ1-3, with D perhaps TRBD1 (5 bases). The CDR3 sequence is 14 residues long. Per germline, CDR1 SGHTA and CDR2 FQGNSA. V gave up 1 base and J gave up 4 bases, with 8 bases separating them. In nucleotides, the CDR3 is TGTGCCAGCAGCTTAGTAACAGGCGGAAACACCATATATTTT. Protein: CASSLVTGGNTIYF.

This clonotype was counted between two and nine times. This sequence joins TRBV3-1 and TRBJ2-3; D perhaps matches TRBD2 (5 bases). The CDR3 spans 15 residues. With 1 base removed from V and 4 bases from J, the gap between germline ends came to 12 bases. The germline gives CDR1 LGHDT, CDR2 YNNKEL (reference sequence). CDR3 protein: CASSQGRQAPDTQYF. CDR3 DNA sequence: TGTGCCAGCAGCCAAGGGAGGCAGGCCCCAGATACGCAGTATTTT.